What follows are 8 T cell receptor beta chains derived from one specimen sequenced in a study of shared clonotypes between healthy human individuals. The protocol was immunoSEQ multiplex PCR, while the TCRdb copy is restricted to in-frame clones and leaves out a portion. The sample yields a few million clones, roughly nine tenths seen once. The sample comprised naive CD4+ T cells sorted from blood. Subset reported: CD45RA+ positively selected. The source of these receptors is a man aged 18 to 29 in good health.

This chain uses TRBV15 with TRBJ2-5; no clear D gene. The CDR3 totals 12 residues. CDR1 and CDR2 from the germline V gene are LNHNV and YYDKDF (reference sequence). V was cut by 0 bases and J by 7 bases, with 6 bases left in between. Written as DNA, the CDR3 is TGTGCCACCAGCAGAGATTTCGGGACCCAGTACTTC. Its protein is CATSRDFGTQYF.

Comments on this clone: The junction departs from germline at one end; a sequencing error may be responsible. The chain recombines TRBV6-1 with TRBJ2-7; 8 nucleotides match TRBD2. Germline V gene sequence: CDR1 MNHNS, CDR2 SASEGT. There are 11 residues in the CDR3. The CDR3 coding sequence is TGTGCCAGCGGACTGAGCGGGGGTCATTTGTTC. Translated: CASGLSGGHLF.

The CDR3 nucleotides are TGTGCCAGCAGCTTAGACAGGGGGCTGAGCACCGGGGAGCTGTTTTTT. This codes for CASSLDRGLSTGELFF. The chain recombines TRBV5-6 with TRBJ2-2, with 10 nucleotides matching TRBD1. Germline loops: CDR1 SGHDT, CDR2 YYEEEE. V trimming: 2 bases; J trimming: 4 bases; junction bases outside the gene matches: 5. CDR3 size: 16 residues.

A remark on this clone: Other nucleotide sequences in the sample specify the same CDR3. The rearrangement joins TRBV5-1 to TRBJ1-4; maybe TRBD1 (5 bases). The CDR3 consists of 15 residues. Per germline, CDR1 SGHRS and CDR2 YFSETQ. The V end lost 4 bases, the J end lost 0 bases, and 10 bases lay between the germline ends. The CDR3 nucleotides read TGCGCCAGCAGCCTTACAGGATCAACTAATGAAAAACTGTTTTTT. Translation: CASSLTGSTNEKLFF. The whole variable domain, filled in from reference TRBV5-1 and TRBJ1-4, reads KAGVTQTPRYLIKTRGQQVTLSCSPISGHRSVSWYQQTPGQGLQFLFEYFSETQRNKGNFPGRFSGRQFSNSRSEMNVSTLELGDSALYLCASSLTGSTNEKLFFGSGTQLSVL.

The genes are TRBV30 and TRBJ2-5; D not resolved. The V gene's germline CDR1 is GTSNPN and CDR2 SVGIG (reference sequence). The CDR3 consists of 11 residues. The CDR3 sequence is CAAETGETQYF. CDR3 sequence (DNA): TGTGCTGCTGAGACCGGGGAGACCCAGTACTTC.

This clone is a singleton in its sample. This specimen includes other DNA sequences encoding the same CDR3. The rearrangement links TRBV7-2 to TRBJ2-3; D call uncertain. Germline lookup yields CDR1 SGHTA and CDR2 FQGNSA. The length of the CDR3 is 13 residues. V was shortened by 5 bases and J by 6 bases, with 12 bases between the two germline ends. The CDR3: CASSLGWADTQYF. The CDR3, as DNA: TGTGCCAGCAGCCTCGGGTGGGCTGATACGCAGTATTTT.

The rearrangement uses TRBV7-8 and TRBJ1-1; 8 nucleotides match TRBD1. The V gene's germline CDR1 is SGHVS and CDR2 FQNEAQ. This CDR3 has 14 residues. V lost 7 bases, J lost 5 bases, and 9 bases stayed unmatched. CDR3 nucleotides: TGTGCCAGCACCTTGGACAGGGATAAGACTGAAGCTTTCTTT. Its translation: CASTLDRDKTEAFF.

This clone was picked up a small number of times. V is TRBV7-9 and J is TRBJ1-2; D is ambiguous. The germline gives CDR1 SEHNR, CDR2 FQNEAQ (reference sequence). CDR3 length: 13 residues. Trimming shortened V by 8 bases and J by 2 bases, and 12 bases separated the two germline ends. The CDR3 sequence: CASSRGENYGYTF. The CDR3 coding sequence is TGTGCCAGCTCCCGCGGGGAAAACTATGGCTACACCTTC.